The sequence of this T cell receptor (beta chain) was determined in a study of blood T cells in healthy people across ages. Sample-barcoded 5' priming and a J-beta primer mix drove a second PCR of about 7 to 11 cycles. A single record per CDR3 protein comes from TCRdb applying MiXCR to the 5' RACE reads. Among around 1,000,000 distinct CDR3 sequences, around 25% were seen once, and the ten largest hold approximately 0.75%. This clonotype was seen a few times. Its antigen is currently unknown. Trimming cost V 0 bases and J 6 bases; bases outside gene matches: 5. The CDR3 is 14 residues long. From germline, CDR1 is SGDLS and CDR2 YYNGEE. General study findings and limits: Without sorted subsets, naive and antigen-experienced compartments could not be conclusively compared.

These data also featured in a second study, about T cells of mothers and their children. From that second work: A few healthy Caucasian mothers and their six children were the donors.

This TCR came from a girl aged 2-10 years in good health. The sample taken for sequencing was blood. The chain recombines TRBV9 with TRBJ1-2, with TRBD1 matching over 7 bases. For the CDR3, the DNA is TGTGCCAGCAGCGTAGGGGACAGCGTGGATGGCTACACCTTC. It specifies CASSVGDSVDGYTF.